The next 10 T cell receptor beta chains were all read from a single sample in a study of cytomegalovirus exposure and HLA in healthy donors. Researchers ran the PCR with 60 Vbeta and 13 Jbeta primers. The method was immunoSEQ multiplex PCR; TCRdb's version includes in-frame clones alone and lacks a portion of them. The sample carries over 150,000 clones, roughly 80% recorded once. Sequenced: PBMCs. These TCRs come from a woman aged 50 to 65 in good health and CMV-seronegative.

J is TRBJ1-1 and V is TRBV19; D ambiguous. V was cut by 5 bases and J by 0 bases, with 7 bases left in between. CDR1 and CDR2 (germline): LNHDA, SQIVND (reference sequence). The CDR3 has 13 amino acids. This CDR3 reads CASSSQMNTEAFF. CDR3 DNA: TGTGCCAGTAGTTCCCAAATGAACACTGAAGCTTTCTTT.

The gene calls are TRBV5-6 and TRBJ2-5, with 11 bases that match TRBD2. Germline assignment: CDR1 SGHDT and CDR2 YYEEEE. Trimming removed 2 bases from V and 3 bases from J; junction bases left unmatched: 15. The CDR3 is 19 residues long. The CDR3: CASSLILGLADPYEETQYF. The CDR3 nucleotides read TGTGCCAGCAGCTTAATACTGGGACTAGCGGACCCCTATGAAGAGACCCAGTACTTC.

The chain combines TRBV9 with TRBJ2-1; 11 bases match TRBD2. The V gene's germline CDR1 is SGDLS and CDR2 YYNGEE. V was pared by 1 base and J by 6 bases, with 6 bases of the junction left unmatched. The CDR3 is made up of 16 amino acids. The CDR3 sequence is CASSVSGTSGSNEQFF. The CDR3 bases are TGTGCCAGCAGCGTATCTGGGACTAGCGGTTCCAATGAGCAGTTCTTC.

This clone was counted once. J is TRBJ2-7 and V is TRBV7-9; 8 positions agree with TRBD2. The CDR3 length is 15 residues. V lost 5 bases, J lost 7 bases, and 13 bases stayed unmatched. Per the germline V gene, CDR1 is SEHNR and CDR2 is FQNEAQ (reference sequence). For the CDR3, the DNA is TGTGCCAGCAGCGCCGCGGGACTAGAGGGTCGGGAGCAGTACTTC. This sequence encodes CASSAAGLEGREQYF.

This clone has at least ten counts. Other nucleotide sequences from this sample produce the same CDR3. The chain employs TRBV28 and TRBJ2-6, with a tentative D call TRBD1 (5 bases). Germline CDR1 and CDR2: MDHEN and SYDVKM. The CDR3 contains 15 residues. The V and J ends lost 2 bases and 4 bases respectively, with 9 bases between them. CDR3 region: CASSLAGFGANVLTF. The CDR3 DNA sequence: TGTGCCAGCAGTTTAGCAGGGTTCGGGGCCAACGTCCTGACTTTC.

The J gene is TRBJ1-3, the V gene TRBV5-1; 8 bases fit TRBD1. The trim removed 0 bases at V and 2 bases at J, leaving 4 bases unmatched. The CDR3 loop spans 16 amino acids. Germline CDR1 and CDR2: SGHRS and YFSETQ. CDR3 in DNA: TGCGCCAGCAGCTTGGCCCTGACAGGGGCTGGAAACACCATATATTTT. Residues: CASSLALTGAGNTIYF. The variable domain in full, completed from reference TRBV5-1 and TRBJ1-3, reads KAGVTQTPRYLIKTRGQQVTLSCSPISGHRSVSWYQQTPGQGLQFLFEYFSETQRNKGNFPGRFSGRQFSNSRSEMNVSTLELGDSALYLCASSLALTGAGNTIYFGEGSWLTVV.

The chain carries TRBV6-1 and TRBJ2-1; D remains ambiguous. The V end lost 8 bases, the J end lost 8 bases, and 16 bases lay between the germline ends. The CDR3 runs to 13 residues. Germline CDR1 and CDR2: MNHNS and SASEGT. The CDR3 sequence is CASLKSGTYEQFF. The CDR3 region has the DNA TGTGCCAGCCTTAAGTCGGGTACATATGAGCAGTTCTTC.

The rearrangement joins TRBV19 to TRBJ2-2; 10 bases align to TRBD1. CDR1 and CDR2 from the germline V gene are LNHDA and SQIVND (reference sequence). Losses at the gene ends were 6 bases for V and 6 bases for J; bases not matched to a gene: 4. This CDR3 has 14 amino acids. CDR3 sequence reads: CASRGTGVAGELFF. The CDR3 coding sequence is TGTGCCAGTAGAGGGACAGGGGTTGCCGGGGAGCTGTTTTTT.

CDR3 DNA: TGTGCCAGCAGCGGCCGGGACAAGGTTTACGAGCAGTACTTC. It translates to CASSGRDKVYEQYF. The gene calls are TRBV9 and TRBJ2-5; a possible D gene is TRBD1 (6 bases). The better agreement between TRBJ2-7 and the DNA end casts doubt on the J call. Germline V gene lookup returns CDR1 SGDLS and CDR2 YYNGEE. This CDR3 has 14 amino acids.

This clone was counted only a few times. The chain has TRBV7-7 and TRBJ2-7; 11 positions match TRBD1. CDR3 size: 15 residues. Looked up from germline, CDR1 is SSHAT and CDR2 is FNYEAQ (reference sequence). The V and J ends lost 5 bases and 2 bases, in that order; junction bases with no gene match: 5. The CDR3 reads CASSAGTGGTYEQYF. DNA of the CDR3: TGTGCCAGCAGCGCAGGGACAGGGGGGACCTACGAGCAGTACTTC.